Sequencing of this TCR beta chain was carried out in a study of cytomegalovirus exposure and HLA in healthy donors. Study-wide context: Caucasian-associated ancestry cluster membership applied to 75% to 85% of about 370 genotyped donors. Study results and limitations: Researchers counted roughly 150 TCR beta chains as cytomegalovirus-associated.

The PCR had 60 Vbeta and 13 Jbeta primers. Assay used: immunoSEQ multiplex PCR; TCRdb lists only in-frame clones, some missing. This repertoire shows 180,000 or so clones, about 75% found once; its top ten account for over 11%. This clone was seen only a few times. Its cognate antigen is unknown. Per the germline V gene, CDR1 is MNHEY and CDR2 is SMNVEV (reference sequence). V trimming: 6 bases; J trimming: 8 bases; junction bases outside the gene matches: 13. The CDR3 spans 16 residues. The sample comprised PBMCs. The source is a man between 50 and 59 years old in good health and CMV-seropositive. The chain carries TRBV27 and TRBJ2-2; 9 bases fit TRBD1. The CDR3 sequence is CASRRGQGRGVGELFF. CDR3 nucleotides: TGTGCCAGCAGACGTGGACAGGGGAGGGGAGTAGGGGAGCTGTTTTTT.